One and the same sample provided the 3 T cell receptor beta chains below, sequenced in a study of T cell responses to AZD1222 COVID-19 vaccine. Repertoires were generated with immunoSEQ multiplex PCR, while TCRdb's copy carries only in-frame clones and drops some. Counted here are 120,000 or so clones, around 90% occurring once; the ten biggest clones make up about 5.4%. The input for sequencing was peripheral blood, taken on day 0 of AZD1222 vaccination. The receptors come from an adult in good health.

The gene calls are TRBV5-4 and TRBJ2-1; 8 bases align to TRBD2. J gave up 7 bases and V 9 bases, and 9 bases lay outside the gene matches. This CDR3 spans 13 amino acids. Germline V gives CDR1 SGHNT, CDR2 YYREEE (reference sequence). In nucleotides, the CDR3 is TGTGCCATTACCGGGGGGGCCGGGAATGAGCAGTTCTTC. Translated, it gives CAITGGAGNEQFF.

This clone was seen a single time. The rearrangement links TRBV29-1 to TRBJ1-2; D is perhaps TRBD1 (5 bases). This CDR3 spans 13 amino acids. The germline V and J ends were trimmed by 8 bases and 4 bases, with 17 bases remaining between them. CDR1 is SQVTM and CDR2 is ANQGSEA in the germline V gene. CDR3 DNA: TGCAGCTCCCCCGGGGAGGGGTCCTATGGCTACACCTTC. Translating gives CSSPGEGSYGYTF.

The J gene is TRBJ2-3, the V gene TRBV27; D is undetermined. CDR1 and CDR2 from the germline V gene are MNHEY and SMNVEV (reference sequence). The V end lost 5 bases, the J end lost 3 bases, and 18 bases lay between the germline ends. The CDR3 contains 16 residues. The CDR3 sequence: CASSPVAGVRTDTQYF. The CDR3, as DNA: TGTGCCAGCAGTCCTGTAGCTGGAGTACGTACAGATACGCAGTATTTT.